This is a list of T cell receptor beta chains from one sample in a study of T cell responses to AZD1222 COVID-19 vaccine. This table comes from immunoSEQ multiplex PCR, and its TCRdb copy is limited to in-frame clones, with some not included. The sample holds roughly 92,000 clones, 85% to 90% seen once. The sequenced sample was peripheral blood, obtained 28 days after the second AZD1222 dose. Every receptor here comes from an adult who received the AZD1222 COVID-19 vaccine. Both conserved end residues are part of each CDR3. A D gene is named only where the DNA matches it firmly. Some rows mark clone size as missing; the rest say once, few, many or name a class of expanded clone.

v_gene	d_gene	j_gene	len	abundance	CDR3nt	CDR3aa
TRBV7-2	-	TRBJ1-6	14	-	TGTGCCAGCAGCTTAGGCCAGTTTAATTCACCCCTCCACTTT	CASSLGQFNSPLHF
TRBV6-5	-	TRBJ1-4	15	-	TGTGCCAGCAGTTACTCGGGGGGGGCTAATGAAAAACTGTTTTTT	CASSYSGGANEKLFF
TRBV6-5	-	TRBJ1-1	15	-	TGTGCCAGCAGTTACTCAGGGAGAGTAGAAACTGAAGCTTTCTTT	CASSYSGRVETEAFF
TRBV5-5	-	TRBJ1-2	14	-	TGTGCCAGCAGCTTCCAGACAGGACCCCTTGGCTACACCTTC	CASSFQTGPLGYTF
TRBV18	TRBD1	TRBJ1-6	14	-	TGTGCCAGCCAAACGGGACAGGGTAATTCACCCCTCCACTTT	CASQTGQGNSPLHF
TRBV6-5	TRBD1	TRBJ1-6	16	once	TGTGCCAGCAGTTCCAGGGGGCTCGCCTATAATTCACCCCTCCACTTT	CASSSRGLAYNSPLHF
TRBV7-9	TRBD1	TRBJ1-2	15	-	TGTGCCAGCAGCCCAAGAGGGGGACAGGGCTATGGCTACACCTTC	CASSPRGGQGYGYTF
TRBV3-1/TRBV3-2	-	TRBJ1-5	15	-	TGTGCCAGCAGCCAAGGCGGGTATAGCAATCAGCCCCAGCATTTT	CASSQGGYSNQPQHF
TRBV7-3	-	TRBJ1-5	13	-	TGTGCCAGCAGCATGACAGTAGGACAGCCCCAGCATTTT	CASSMTVGQPQHF
TRBV18	-	TRBJ2-2	15	-	TGTGCCAGCTCACCTAGTCCGGAGAACACCGGGGAGCTGTTTTTT	CASSPSPENTGELFF
TRBV15	TRBD1	TRBJ1-1	14	once	TGTGCCACCAGCAGGGAGGACAGGGTCCCTGAAGCTTTCTTT	CATSREDRVPEAFF
TRBV6-1	-	TRBJ1-3	13	-	TGTGCCAGCAGTGAGTTGCGGGGGAACACCATATATTTT	CASSELRGNTIYF
TRBV18	-	TRBJ2-7	14	-	TGTGCCAGCTCACCAGGGATAAGAACCTACGAGCAGTACTTC	CASSPGIRTYEQYF
TRBV5-4	-	TRBJ2-1	13	-	TGTGCCAGCAGCTCGACAGAGAACAATGAGCAGTTCTTC	CASSSTENNEQFF
TRBV6-5	-	TRBJ1-1	14	-	TGTGCCAGCAGTTACTCGCCGAGGGGTTTTGAAGCTTTCTTT	CASSYSPRGFEAFF
TRBV7-9	TRBD2	TRBJ2-3	15	-	TGTGCCAGCACCCCTTTGGGACTAAGCACAGATACGCAGTATTTT	CASTPLGLSTDTQYF
TRBV5-1	-	TRBJ1-2	15	-	TGCGCCAGCAGCACCCGGACTGGAGCTATCTATGGCTACACCTTC	CASSTRTGAIYGYTF
TRBV5-6	-	TRBJ1-2	14	-	TGTGCCAGCAGCTTGGACTCCGAGACTAGAGGCTACACCTTC	CASSLDSETRGYTF
TRBV5-1	-	TRBJ2-5	14	-	TGCGCCAGCAGCTTCGGGGGCGGCGGGGAGACCCAGTACTTC	CASSFGGGGETQYF
TRBV9	-	TRBJ1-2	14	-	TGTGCCAGCAGCCTCAGCGGAGGACGAGATGGCTACACCTTC	CASSLSGGRDGYTF
TRBV19	-	TRBJ1-2	16	-	TGTGCCAGTAGTACCCACCTGGTGGGGGGTAGCTATGGCTACACCTTC	CASSTHLVGGSYGYTF
TRBV7-8	-	TRBJ2-7	15	few	TGTGCCAGCAGCCCCGCCCGGGACACTTCCTACGAGCAGTACTTC	CASSPARDTSYEQYF
TRBV19	-	TRBJ2-7	13	-	TGTGCCAGTAGTACAGACAGCTCCTACGAGCAGTACTTC	CASSTDSSYEQYF
TRBV9	-	TRBJ1-3	16	-	TGTGCCAGCAGCGTAGGGGGAGGCTACTCTGGAAACACCATATATTTT	CASSVGGGYSGNTIYF
TRBV7-9	TRBD2	TRBJ2-2	19	-	TGTGCCAGCAGCTTAACCGGGACTAGCGGAGGCTGGAACACCGGGGAGCTGTTTTTT	CASSLTGTSGGWNTGELFF
TRBV6-1	TRBD1	TRBJ2-5	12	-	TGTGCCACCAACAGGGGGCAAGAGACCCAGTACTTC	CATNRGQETQYF
TRBV6-5	TRBD1	TRBJ1-2	15	-	TGTGCCAGCAGTTTCGCAGGGGGCGATTTCTATGGCTACACCTTC	CASSFAGGDFYGYTF
TRBV27	-	TRBJ2-7	14	-	TGTGCCAGCAGTTCTCGGGGGGCGCTTTACGAGCAGTACTTC	CASSSRGALYEQYF
TRBV6-5	-	TRBJ2-2	12	-	TGTGCCAGCAGTTACGCTGCCGGGGAGCTGTTTTTT	CASSYAAGELFF
TRBV7-8	-	TRBJ2-5	13	-	TGTGCCAGCACCCCGACGTTTAAGGAGACCCAGTACTTC	CASTPTFKETQYF
TRBV18	-	TRBJ1-2	14	-	TGTGCCAGCTCAATACAGGGTTCTAACTATGGCTACACCTTC	CASSIQGSNYGYTF
TRBV5-6	TRBD1	TRBJ1-1	13	-	TGTGCCAGCAGAGATAGACAGGGGATTTCAGCTTTCTTT	CASRDRQGISAFF
TRBV19	TRBD1	TRBJ2-2	15	once	TGTGCCAGTAGTACCCGGACAGGGGGCGGCGGGGAGCTGTTTTTT	CASSTRTGGGGELFF
TRBV2	-	TRBJ2-5	14	-	TGTGCCAGCAGTGTGGAGGGGGCAAGAGAGACCCAGTACTTC	CASSVEGARETQYF
TRBV5-1	-	TRBJ2-7	14	-	TGCGCCAGCAGCTTGGGAGCAGGGGCCTACGAGCAGTACTTC	CASSLGAGAYEQYF
TRBV18	TRBD1	TRBJ1-6	17	-	TGTGCCAGCTCACCACCTACAGGGGCCTTTATTAATTCACCCCTCCACTTT	CASSPPTGAFINSPLHF
TRBV7-9	TRBD2	TRBJ2-2	14	once	TGTGCCAGCAGCTTAGAACTAGCGGCCGGGGAGCTGTTTTTT	CASSLELAAGELFF
TRBV7-9	-	TRBJ1-6	13	-	TGTGCCAGCAGCAATGGGCCCCCGGTACCCCTCCACTTT	CASSNGPPVPLHF
TRBV19	TRBD2	TRBJ2-3	14	-	TGTGCCAGTTGGGGCGGGGGAGGCACAGATACGCAGTATTTT	CASWGGGGTDTQYF
TRBV30	TRBD1	TRBJ1-1	14	-	TGTGCCTGGAACCCCGGACAGGGTCTCACTGAAGCTTTCTTT	CAWNPGQGLTEAFF
TRBV2	TRBD1	TRBJ1-5	14	-	TGTGCCAGCAGTGGGACAGGGGGCTCTCAGCCCCAGCATTTT	CASSGTGGSQPQHF
TRBV9	-	TRBJ1-4	14	-	TGTGCCAGCACCGGGGGGACAACTAATGAAAAACTGTTTTTT	CASTGGTTNEKLFF
TRBV18	TRBD1	TRBJ1-5	16	-	TGTGCCAGCTCACCAGGACAGGGTGCCCCAAATCAGCCCCAGCATTTT	CASSPGQGAPNQPQHF
TRBV9	-	TRBJ2-3	14	-	TGTGCCAGCAGCCCCCATCCGGGTGTGGATACGCAGTATTTT	CASSPHPGVDTQYF
TRBV12-3/TRBV12-4	-	TRBJ2-1	12	-	TGTGCCAGCAGCCCTTTATACAATGAGCAGTTCTTC	CASSPLYNEQFF
TRBV4-1	-	TRBJ1-4	14	few	TGCGCCAGCAGCCCGATGGCAACTAATGAAAAACTGTTTTTT	CASSPMATNEKLFF
TRBV5-1	TRBD2	TRBJ2-1	15	-	TGCGCCAGCAGCTTGTCTAGCGGGGCCTACAATGAGCAGTTCTTC	CASSLSSGAYNEQFF
TRBV5-1	TRBD2	TRBJ2-2	16	-	TGCGCCAGCAGCACAGGCCTAGCGGGGGTCCACGGGGAGCTGTTTTTT	CASSTGLAGVHGELFF
TRBV6-5	-	TRBJ1-6	15	once	TGTGCCAGCAAGACAGCCTCAGACTTTAATTCACCCCTCCACTTT	CASKTASDFNSPLHF
TRBV7-8	TRBD1	TRBJ1-4	14	-	TGTGCCAGCAGCTCCTACAGGGGGCAAGAAAAACTGTTTTTT	CASSSYRGQEKLFF
TRBV9	-	TRBJ2-5	15	-	TGTGCCAGCAGCGCCGTGGGGGATTATCAAGAGACCCAGTACTTC	CASSAVGDYQETQYF